The 14 T cell receptor beta chains presented below share a single source sample, sequenced in a study of T-cell memory formation after mild COVID-19. TCRdb analysed the 5' RACE reads with MiXCR anew, one entry per CDR3 protein. The data show 350,000 to 400,000 distinct CDR3 sequences, around 14% seen once. Sequencing was performed on PBMCs or a T cell subset sorted from them (not recorded which). Every receptor here comes from a man aged 18 to 29 who had mild COVID-19 (a few samples of this study predate the infection). Cell type and time point are not known.

In this sample, this clonotype turned up a few times. The chain joins TRBV4-3 to TRBJ2-7; 12 positions match TRBD2. CDR1 and CDR2 (germline): LGHNA, YSLEER. The V segment lost 2 bases and the J segment 7 bases; nucleotides outside the gene matches: 3. This CDR3 comprises 14 residues. In nucleotides, the CDR3 is TGCGCCAGCAGCCAACTAGCGGGGGGGCGGGAGCAGTACTTC. Amino acids: CASSQLAGGREQYF.

The rearrangement joins TRBV4-1 to TRBJ2-3; D perhaps matches TRBD2 (7 bases). CDR1 is MGHRA and CDR2 is YSYEKL in the germline V gene. The CDR3 is 16 residues long. Trimming left V 2 bases short and J 6 bases short, with 18 bases between. The CDR3 coding sequence is TGCGCCAGCAGCCAATATGGCCGGGGGGCTCGGGATACGCAGTATTTT. This codes for CASSQYGRGARDTQYF.

The chain employs TRBV4-3 and TRBJ1-3; D not resolved. Trimming took off 2 bases at V and 2 bases at J, with 10 bases between the two ends. Germline lookup yields CDR1 LGHNA and CDR2 YSLEER. The CDR3 contains 15 residues. The CDR3 DNA reads as TGCGCCAGCAGCCAAAATCGGAGGGCTGGAAACACCATATATTTT. It codes for CASSQNRRAGNTIYF.

This clonotype was picked up a small number of times. CDR3 sequence: CASADMNTEAFF. The CDR3 region has the DNA TGTGCCAGCGCGGATATGAACACTGAAGCTTTCTTT. The rearrangement joins TRBV28 to TRBJ1-1; D is uncertain. Germline V gene data show CDR1 as MDHEN and CDR2 as SYDVKM. Trimming pared 8 bases from V and 0 bases from J, leaving 7 bases between. The length of the CDR3 is 12 residues.

This clonotype was seen only a few times. This sequence joins TRBV4-3 and TRBJ2-2; possible D gene TRBD2, 5 bases. V shed 0 bases and J shed 7 bases, with 15 bases lying between them. The CDR3 extends over 16 amino acids. The germline CDR1 and CDR2 sequences are LGHNA and YSLEER. CDR3 in DNA: TGCGCCAGCAGCCAAGATGTGGTGAGGGTCAGCGGGGAGCTGTTTTTT. Translated, it gives CASSQDVVRVSGELFF.

There are a few counts of this clonotype. The chain couples TRBV5-1 to TRBJ2-3; 8 nucleotides line up with TRBD2. Germline loops: CDR1 SGHRS, CDR2 YFSETQ. V shed 3 bases and J 2 bases; nucleotides not matched to a gene: 5. The CDR3 covers 15 residues. The CDR3 is CASSSAGVPTDTQYF. CDR3 DNA: TGCGCCAGCAGCTCAGCGGGGGTGCCCACAGATACGCAGTATTTT.

The chain combines TRBV9 with TRBJ2-1; D ambiguous. Trimming took 3 bases from V and 6 from J, leaving 16 bases between them. The germline CDR1 and CDR2 sequences are SGDLS and YYNGEE. The CDR3 extends over 15 amino acids. CDR3 in DNA: TGTGCCAGCAGCGCCCCTAGAGGCAGGTCCAATGAGCAGTTCTTC. Its protein is CASSAPRGRSNEQFF.

V usage is TRBV7-2 and J usage is TRBJ2-4; perhaps TRBD1 as D (5 bases). Trimming left V 6 bases short and J 3 bases short, with 18 bases between. This CDR3 is 16 amino acids long. Germline V lookup: CDR1 SGHTA, CDR2 FQGNSA. CDR3 bases: TGTGCCAGCAGGTTTGCGATTGGGGCAGGCAAAAACATTCAGTACTTC. This encodes CASRFAIGAGKNIQYF.

This clonotype was seen only a few times. The rearrangement uses TRBV7-2 and TRBJ2-6; 8 positions match TRBD1. Trimming removed 4 bases from V and 2 bases from J; junction bases left unmatched: 4. The CDR3 spans 16 residues. Germline CDR1 is SGHTA and CDR2 is FQGNSA. This chain's CDR3 is CASSSRTGTGANVLTF. In DNA, the CDR3 is TGTGCCAGCAGCTCCCGGACAGGGACTGGGGCCAACGTCCTGACTTTC.

This chain joins TRBV12-3 or TRBV12-4 and TRBJ2-5, with TRBD1 identical over 8 bases. CDR3 size: 16 residues. The V segment lost 3 bases and the J segment 5 bases; nucleotides outside the gene matches: 11. The CDR3 reads CASSFIGDRQGETQYF. CDR3 in DNA: TGTGCCAGCAGTTTCATCGGGGACAGACAGGGGGAGACCCAGTACTTC.

This chain connects TRBV4-1 to TRBJ1-6; weak D call: TRBD1 (5 bases). Germline loops: CDR1 MGHRA, CDR2 YSYEKL. Trimming took 1 base from V and 10 from J, leaving 11 bases between them. The CDR3 runs to 14 residues. The CDR3 region has the DNA TGCGCCAGCAGCCAAGCGGGACTCAACTCACCCCTCCACTTT. It is translated as CASSQAGLNSPLHF.

The chain uses TRBV6-6 and TRBJ1-6; TRBD1 might be the D (5 bases). The CDR3 loop spans 15 amino acids. Trimming took 4 bases from V and 0 from J, leaving 7 bases between them. Per the germline V gene, CDR1 is MNHNY and CDR2 is SVGAGI (reference sequence). The CDR3 DNA reads TGTGCCAGCAGTTGGACACACTCCTATAATTCACCCCTCCACTTT. It encodes CASSWTHSYNSPLHF.

This clonotype was seen only a few times. The chain uses TRBV5-4 and TRBJ2-5, with D possibly TRBD2 on 5 matching bases. Trimming left V 3 bases short and J 6 bases short, with 9 bases between. Germline V lookup: CDR1 SGHNT, CDR2 YYREEE (reference sequence). This CDR3 has 12 amino acids. CDR3 in amino acids: CASSSLEKTQYF. Here the CDR3 DNA reads TGTGCCAGCAGCTCACTAGAGAAGACCCAGTACTTC.

This clonotype occurred a few times. V usage is TRBV20-1 and J usage is TRBJ2-3; D is perhaps TRBD1 or TRBD2 (7 bases each). This CDR3 is built from 15 residues. Trimming shortened V by 6 bases and J by 5 bases, and 21 bases separated the two germline ends. Germline CDR1 DFQATT, CDR2 SNEGSKA (reference sequence). The CDR3 region has the DNA TGCAGTGCCCGGGCCAGGGGGGGGGCCTTAGATACGCAGTATTTT. It yields the protein CSARARGGALDTQYF.